The rows below give T cell receptor beta chains drawn from one sample of a study of blood T cell repertoires in COVID-19. Assay: immunoSEQ multiplex PCR; the TCRdb copy retains only in-frame clones and omits some. This table has over 300,000 clones, around 89% appearing once. What was sequenced was PBMCs or T cells enriched from blood (not recorded which). These receptors came from a woman younger than 45 with acute COVID-19. CDR3s include the opening cysteine and the closing phenylalanine or tryptophan. D genes are given only for firm matches. Clone size is shown for a subset of rows, as once, few, many or a class of expanded clone.

d_call,clone_size,j_call,v_call,cdr3_aa,cdr3_nt
NA,NA,TRBJ1-2,TRBV4-3,CASSQDTGPRYGYTF,TGCGCCAGCAGCCAAGATACAGGTCCCCGCTATGGCTACACCTTC
NA,NA,TRBJ2-7,TRBV7-2,CASSLGRTAYEQYF,TGTGCCAGCAGCTTAGGCCGGACAGCCTACGAGCAGTACTTC
TRBD1,NA,TRBJ1-1,TRBV7-2,CASSLQGAMNTEAFF,TGTGCCAGCAGCTTACAGGGGGCGATGAACACTGAAGCTTTCTTT
NA,NA,TRBJ1-6,TRBV10-3,CAISKDGGFSPLHF,TGTGCCATCAGCAAGGACGGAGGTTTTTCACCCCTCCACTTT
TRBD1,NA,TRBJ1-3,TRBV6-1,CASSESGQTSGNTIYF,TGTGCCAGCAGTGAGTCGGGACAGACATCTGGAAACACCATATATTTT
NA,NA,TRBJ1-1,TRBV7-8,CASSPRLPNTEAFF,TGTGCCAGCAGCCCGAGACTCCCGAACACTGAAGCTTTCTTT
TRBD2,NA,TRBJ2-7,TRBV12-5,CASGLVLSGLAYEQYF,TGTGCTAGTGGTTTGGTACTCTCGGGACTAGCCTACGAGCAGTACTTC
NA,NA,TRBJ1-4,TRBV6-5,CASSYSRGEKLFF,TGTGCCAGCAGTTACTCCCGAGGGGAAAAACTGTTTTTT
TRBD1,NA,TRBJ2-2,TRBV5-1,CASRPSTGTGRTGELFF,TGCGCCAGCAGACCTTCGACCGGGACAGGGCGGACCGGGGAGCTGTTTTTT
NA,NA,TRBJ1-5,TRBV4-1,CASSHQRGQPQHF,TGCGCCAGCAGCCATCAACGCGGGCAGCCCCAGCATTTT
TRBD1,NA,TRBJ1-1,TRBV2,CASSGDRGLVATEAFF,TGTGCCAGCAGTGGGGACAGGGGGCTTGTTGCCACTGAAGCTTTCTTT
NA,NA,TRBJ2-7,TRBV18,CASSPPGVYEQYF,TGTGCCAGCTCACCACCCGGTGTCTACGAGCAGTACTTC
NA,NA,TRBJ2-7,TRBV11-2,CASSLDRASLYEQYF,TGTGCCAGCAGCTTAGATCGCGCTTCTCTCTACGAGCAGTACTTC
NA,once,TRBJ2-7,TRBV7-9,CASSLNPTVSYEQYF,TGTGCCAGCAGCTTAAACCCCACAGTCTCCTACGAGCAGTACTTC
NA,NA,TRBJ2-5,TRBV5-1,CASSLAQQETQYF,TGCGCCAGCAGCTTGGCCCAACAAGAGACCCAGTACTTC
NA,NA,TRBJ2-7,TRBV21-1,CASSNLLGQNYEQYF,TGTGCCAGCAGCAACCTTCTGGGACAGAACTACGAGCAGTACTTC
NA,NA,TRBJ2-7,TRBV12-3/TRBV12-4,CASSSVYEQYF,TGTGCCAGCAGTTCCGTCTACGAGCAGTACTTC
NA,NA,TRBJ2-1,TRBV20-1,CSASPAGGNEQFF,TGCAGTGCTAGTCCAGCAGGAGGCAATGAGCAGTTCTTC
NA,NA,TRBJ1-4,TRBV10-3,CAISDRGKMVGEKLFF,TGTGCCATCAGTGATAGGGGCAAAATGGTTGGGGAAAAACTGTTTTTT
NA,NA,TRBJ1-4,TRBV7-8,CASSWGGATNEKLFF,TGTGCCAGCAGCTGGGGAGGTGCAACTAATGAAAAACTGTTTTTT
NA,few,TRBJ1-1,TRBV5-6,CASSLAVNTEAFF,TGTGCCAGCAGCTTGGCAGTGAACACTGAAGCTTTCTTT
TRBD1,NA,TRBJ1-4,TRBV6-5,CASGPGQGGEKLFF,TGTGCCAGCGGCCCGGGACAGGGTGGTGAAAAACTGTTTTTT
NA,NA,TRBJ2-3,TRBV19,CASSIVPGADTQYF,TGTGCCAGTAGTATAGTTCCAGGGGCGGATACGCAGTATTTT
TRBD1,once,TRBJ1-1,TRBV6-2/TRBV6-3,CASSRGRITEAFF,TGTGCCAGTAGCAGGGGGCGGATCACTGAAGCTTTCTTT
NA,NA,TRBJ1-5,TRBV2,CASSEQDLPNQPQHF,TGTGCCAGCAGTGAACAGGACTTACCAAATCAGCCCCAGCATTTT
TRBD2,few,TRBJ2-7,TRBV10-1,CASSAGLAGAPQYF,TGCGCCAGCAGCGCTGGACTAGCGGGGGCTCCGCAGTACTTC